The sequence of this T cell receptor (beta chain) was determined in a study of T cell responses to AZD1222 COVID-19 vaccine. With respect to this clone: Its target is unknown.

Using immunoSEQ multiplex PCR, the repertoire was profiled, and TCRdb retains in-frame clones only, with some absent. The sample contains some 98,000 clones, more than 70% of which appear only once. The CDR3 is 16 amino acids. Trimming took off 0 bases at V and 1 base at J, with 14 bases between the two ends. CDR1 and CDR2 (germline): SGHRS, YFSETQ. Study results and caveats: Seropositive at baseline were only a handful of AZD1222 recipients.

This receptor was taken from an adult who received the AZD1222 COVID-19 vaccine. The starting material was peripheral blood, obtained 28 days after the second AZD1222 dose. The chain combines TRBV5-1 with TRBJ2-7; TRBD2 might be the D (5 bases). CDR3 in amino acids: CASSLGSARDSYEQYF. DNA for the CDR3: TGCGCCAGCAGCTTGGGTAGCGCTCGGGATTCCTACGAGCAGTACTTC. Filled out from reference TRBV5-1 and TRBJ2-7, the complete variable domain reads KAGVTQTPRYLIKTRGQQVTLSCSPISGHRSVSWYQQTPGQGLQFLFEYFSETQRNKGNFPGRFSGRQFSNSRSEMNVSTLELGDSALYLCASSLGSARDSYEQYFGPGTRLTVT.